The 5 T cell receptor beta chains reported below all come from one sample, sequenced in a study of T cell repertoires in cytomegalovirus infection. TCRdb re-derived calls from the reads in MiXCR, one entry per CDR3 protein. The sample has around 440,000 distinct CDR3 sequences; around 11% are singletons. Sequenced material: PBMCs. These TCRs come from a human donor in good health (CMV status not recorded). Some clones in this sample may be carry-over from other donors' samples.

The table lists this clonotype with a few counts. The chain uses TRBV5-4 and TRBJ2-1; 10 bases are shared with TRBD2. The V segment lost 5 bases and the J segment 8 bases; nucleotides outside the gene matches: 10. CDR3 length: 15 residues. Germline loops: CDR1 SGHNT, CDR2 YYREEE (reference sequence). DNA of the CDR3: TGTGCCAGCAGGGGGGGGGTAGCGGGAGGTGATGAGCAGTTCTTC. Amino acids: CASRGGVAGGDEQFF.

The table lists this clonotype with many counts. The chain combines TRBV20-1 with TRBJ2-1; 8 bases match TRBD2. The trim removed 3 bases at V and 3 bases at J, leaving 4 bases unmatched. CDR1 is DFQATT, CDR2 SNEGSKA, per germline (reference sequence). The CDR3 totals 14 residues. Here the CDR3 DNA reads TGCAGTGCTAGTGGCGGGAGGCTCTACAATGAGCAGTTCTTC. It yields the protein CSASGGRLYNEQFF.

This clonotype was counted at least ten times. The chain uses TRBV7-3 and TRBJ1-6; maybe TRBD1 (5 bases). Trimming left V 5 bases short and J 2 bases short, with 10 bases between. The germline gives CDR1 SGHTA, CDR2 FQGTGA. CDR3 length: 15 amino acids. The CDR3 DNA follows: TGTGCCAGCAGCCCGACAGCGACCTATAATTCACCCCTCCACTTT. It translates to CASSPTATYNSPLHF.

The sample holds many counts of this clonotype. This rearrangement joins TRBV28 to TRBJ1-2; D is possibly TRBD1 (6 bases). The CDR3 is 14 residues long. Deletions cut 6 bases from V and 4 bases from J, with 15 bases between. Germline V CDR1 and CDR2: MDHEN, SYDVKM. CDR3 coding DNA: TGTGCCAGCAGCCCAACCGGGGGGCGCTATGGCTACACCTTC. This sequence encodes CASSPTGGRYGYTF.

Regarding this clonotype: This sequence may be a read error, since a much larger clone differs from it by one base. The rearrangement uses TRBV28 and TRBJ1-4, with D possibly TRBD1 on 5 matching bases. Trimming shortened V by 4 bases and J by 7 bases, and 22 bases separated the two germline ends. The V gene's germline CDR1 is MDHEN and CDR2 SYDVKM. The CDR3 totals 17 residues. Here the CDR3 DNA reads TGTGCCAGCAGTTCCGCCGGGCGGGGCCCTTCTACTGAAAAACTGTTTTTT. It specifies CASSSAGRGPSTEKLFF. The whole variable domain, filled in from reference TRBV28 and TRBJ1-4, reads DVKVTQSSRYLVKRTGEKVFLECVQDMDHENMFWYRQDPGLGLRLIYFSYDVKMKEKGDIPEGYSVSREKKERFSLILESASTNQTSMYLCASSSAGRGPSTEKLFFGSGTQLSVL.